The T cell receptor (beta chain) described here comes from a study of blood T cell repertoires in COVID-19. As for the study in general: The cDNA or gDNA used as material had been derived from T cells, B-cell-depleted T cells, or PBMCs.

Authors' analysis steps: The authors estimated nucleated cell counts from reference gene primer amplification. Profiled with immunoSEQ multiplex PCR; TCRdb holds only in-frame clones, not every one. That table is the source of V, J and clone size, and D and trimming were worked out from the DNA. The table has under 70,000 clones, approximately 87% seen once; the top ten hold 6.5%. The CDR3 has 16 residues. After removal of 0 bases from V and 3 bases from J, the junction contained 8 bases not matched to a gene. CDR1 and CDR2 (germline): GTSNPN, SVGIG (reference sequence). This clone occurred a few times.

The sample taken for sequencing was peripheral blood. The TCR sequence derives from a woman aged 60-75 years with COVID-19, enrolled during active disease. The genes are TRBV30 and TRBJ1-1, with 9 bases matching TRBD1. CDR3 bases: TGTGCCTGGAGTGTCCCCTACAGGGGGCCGGACACTGAAGCTTTCTTT. It yields the protein CAWSVPYRGPDTEAFF.